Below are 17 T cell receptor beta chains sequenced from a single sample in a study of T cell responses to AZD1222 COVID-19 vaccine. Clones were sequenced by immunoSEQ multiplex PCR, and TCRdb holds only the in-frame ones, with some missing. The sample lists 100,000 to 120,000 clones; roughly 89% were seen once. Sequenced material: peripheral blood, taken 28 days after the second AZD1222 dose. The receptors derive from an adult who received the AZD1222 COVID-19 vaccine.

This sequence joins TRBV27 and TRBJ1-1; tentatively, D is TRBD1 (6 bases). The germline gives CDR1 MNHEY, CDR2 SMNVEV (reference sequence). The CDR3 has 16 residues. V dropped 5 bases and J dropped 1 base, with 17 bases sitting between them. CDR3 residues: CASSPYAQGRNTEAFF. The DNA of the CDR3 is TGTGCCAGCAGTCCATACGCGCAGGGGCGGAACACTGAAGCTTTCTTT.

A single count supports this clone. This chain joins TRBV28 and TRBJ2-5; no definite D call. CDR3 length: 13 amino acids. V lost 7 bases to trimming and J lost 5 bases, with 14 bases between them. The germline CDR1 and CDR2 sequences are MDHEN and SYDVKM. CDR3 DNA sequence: TGTGCCAGCACCCGCCAGCAGTCGGAGACCCAGTACTTC. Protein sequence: CASTRQQSETQYF.

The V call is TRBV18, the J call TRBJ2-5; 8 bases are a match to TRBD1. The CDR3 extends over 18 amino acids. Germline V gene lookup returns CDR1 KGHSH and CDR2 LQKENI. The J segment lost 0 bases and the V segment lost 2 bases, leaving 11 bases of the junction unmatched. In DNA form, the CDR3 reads TGTGCCAGCTCACCAGGACAGGGTTTTAGCTACAACCAAGAGACCCAGTACTTC. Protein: CASSPGQGFSYNQETQYF.

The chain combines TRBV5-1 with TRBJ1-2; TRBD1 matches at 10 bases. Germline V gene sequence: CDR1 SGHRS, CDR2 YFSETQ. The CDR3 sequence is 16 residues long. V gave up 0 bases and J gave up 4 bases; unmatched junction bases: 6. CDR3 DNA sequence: TGCGCCAGCAGCTTGGAGGAGACAGGGGGCGTCTATGGCTACACCTTC. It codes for CASSLEETGGVYGYTF.

The CDR3 DNA is TGCGCCAGCAGTCAATCGGGTACAGTCAATAGCAATCAGCCCCAGCATTTT. Its protein is CASSQSGTVNSNQPQHF. The chain carries TRBV23-1 and TRBJ1-5, with D unclear. TRBV23-1 belongs to the ORF category, with a function that is uncertain. The V end lost 0 bases, the J end lost 0 bases, and 12 bases lay between the germline ends. The CDR3 length is 17 residues.

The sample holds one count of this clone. The CDR3 DNA reads as TGCGCCAGCAGACCGAACGGGATGTACACCGGGGAGCTGTTTTTT. Protein product: CASRPNGMYTGELFF. The chain has TRBV5-1 and TRBJ2-2, with a weak D call TRBD2 (5 bases). Germline V gene lookup returns CDR1 SGHRS and CDR2 YFSETQ. The CDR3 contains 15 residues. Deletions cut 5 bases from V and 3 bases from J, with 14 bases between.

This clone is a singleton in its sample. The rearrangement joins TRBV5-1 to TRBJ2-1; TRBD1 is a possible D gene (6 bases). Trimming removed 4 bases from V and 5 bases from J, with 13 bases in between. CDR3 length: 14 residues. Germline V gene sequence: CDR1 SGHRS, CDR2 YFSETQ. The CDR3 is CASSPEGVNNEQFF. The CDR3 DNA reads TGCGCCAGCAGCCCAGAGGGGGTAAACAATGAGCAGTTCTTC. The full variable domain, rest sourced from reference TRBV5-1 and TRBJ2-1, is KAGVTQTPRYLIKTRGQQVTLSCSPISGHRSVSWYQQTPGQGLQFLFEYFSETQRNKGNFPGRFSGRQFSNSRSEMNVSTLELGDSALYLCASSPEGVNNEQFFGPGTRLTVL.

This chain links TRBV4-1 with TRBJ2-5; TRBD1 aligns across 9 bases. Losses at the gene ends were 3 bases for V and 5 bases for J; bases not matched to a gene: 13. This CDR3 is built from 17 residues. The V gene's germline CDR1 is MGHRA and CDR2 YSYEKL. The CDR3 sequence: CASSQDPNRGRRETQYF. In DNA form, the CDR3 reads TGCGCCAGCAGCCAGGACCCCAACAGGGGGCGACGGGAGACCCAGTACTTC.

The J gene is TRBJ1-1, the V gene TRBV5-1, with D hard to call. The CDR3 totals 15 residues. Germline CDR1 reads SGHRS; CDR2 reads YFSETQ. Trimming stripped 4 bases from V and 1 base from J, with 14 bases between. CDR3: CASSPPGIGNTEAFF. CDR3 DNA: TGCGCCAGCAGCCCCCCTGGAATCGGGAACACTGAAGCTTTCTTT.

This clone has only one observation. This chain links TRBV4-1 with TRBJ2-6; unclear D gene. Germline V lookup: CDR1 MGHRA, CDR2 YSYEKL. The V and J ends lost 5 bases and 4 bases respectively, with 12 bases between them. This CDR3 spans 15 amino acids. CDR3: CASSISAPGANVLTF. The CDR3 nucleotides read TGCGCCAGCAGCATCTCCGCGCCCGGGGCCAACGTCCTGACTTTC.

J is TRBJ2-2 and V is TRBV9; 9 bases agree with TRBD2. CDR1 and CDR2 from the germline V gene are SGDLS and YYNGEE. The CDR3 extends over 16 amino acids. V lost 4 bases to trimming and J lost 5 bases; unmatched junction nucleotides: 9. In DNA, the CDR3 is TGTGCCAGCAGCATACCTAGCGGGGTTTTTACCGGGGAGCTGTTTTTT. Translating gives CASSIPSGVFTGELFF.

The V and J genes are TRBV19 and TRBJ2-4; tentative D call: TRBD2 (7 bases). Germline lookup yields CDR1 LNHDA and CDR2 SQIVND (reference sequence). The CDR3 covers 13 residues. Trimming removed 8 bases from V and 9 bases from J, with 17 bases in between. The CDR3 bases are TGTGCCAGTGGGATGGGGGGGCGAGGCATTCAGTACTTC. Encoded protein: CASGMGGRGIQYF.

CDR3 loop: CASSGQGNYEQYF. The DNA of the CDR3 is TGTGCCAGCAGTGGACAGGGTAACTACGAGCAGTACTTC. The gene calls are TRBV2 and TRBJ2-7, with 7 positions matching TRBD1. Germline CDR1 reads SNHLY; CDR2 reads FYNNEI. The length of the CDR3 is 13 residues. J lost 3 bases, V lost 4 bases, and 3 bases had no gene match. The entire variable domain, with the rest obtained from reference TRBV2 and TRBJ2-7, is as follows: EPEVTQTPSHQVTQMGQEVILRCVPISNHLYFYWYRQILGQKVEFLVSFYNNEISEKSEIFDDQFSVERPDGSNFTLKIRSTKLEDSAMYFCASSGQGNYEQYFGPGTRLTVT.

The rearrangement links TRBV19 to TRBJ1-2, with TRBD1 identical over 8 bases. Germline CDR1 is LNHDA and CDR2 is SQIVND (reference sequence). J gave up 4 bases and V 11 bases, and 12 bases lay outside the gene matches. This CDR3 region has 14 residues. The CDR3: CASKEQGDLYGYTF. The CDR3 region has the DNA TGTGCCTCCAAGGAACAGGGGGACCTCTATGGCTACACCTTC.

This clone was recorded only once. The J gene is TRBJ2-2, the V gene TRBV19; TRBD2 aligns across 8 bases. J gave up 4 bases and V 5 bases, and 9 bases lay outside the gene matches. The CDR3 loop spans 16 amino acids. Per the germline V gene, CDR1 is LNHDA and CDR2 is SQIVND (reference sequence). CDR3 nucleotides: TGTGCCAGTAGTGAGCGCGGGGGGTCGGCCACCGGGGAGCTGTTTTTT. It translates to CASSERGGSATGELFF.

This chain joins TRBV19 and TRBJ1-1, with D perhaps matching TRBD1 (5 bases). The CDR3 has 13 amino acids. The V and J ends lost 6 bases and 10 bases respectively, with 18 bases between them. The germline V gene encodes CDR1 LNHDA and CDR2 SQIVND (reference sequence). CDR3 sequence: CASRPGGRVAAFF. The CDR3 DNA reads TGTGCCAGTAGACCCGGTGGCAGGGTGGCAGCTTTCTTT.

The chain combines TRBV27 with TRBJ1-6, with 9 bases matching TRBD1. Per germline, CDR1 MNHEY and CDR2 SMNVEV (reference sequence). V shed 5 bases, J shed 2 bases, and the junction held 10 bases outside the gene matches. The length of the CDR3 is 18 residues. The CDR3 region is CASSVRHRGLTYNSPLHF. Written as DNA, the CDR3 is TGTGCCAGCAGTGTGAGGCACAGGGGGCTCACCTATAATTCACCCCTCCACTTT.